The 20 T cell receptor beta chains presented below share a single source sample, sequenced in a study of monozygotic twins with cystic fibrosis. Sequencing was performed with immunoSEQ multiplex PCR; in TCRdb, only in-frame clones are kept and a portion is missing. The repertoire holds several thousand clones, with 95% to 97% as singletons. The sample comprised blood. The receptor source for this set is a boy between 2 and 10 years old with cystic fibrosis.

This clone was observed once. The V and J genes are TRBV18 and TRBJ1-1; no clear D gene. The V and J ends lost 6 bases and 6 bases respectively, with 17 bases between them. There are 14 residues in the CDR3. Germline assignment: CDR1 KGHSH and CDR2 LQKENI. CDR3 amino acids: CASSARRVGAEAFF. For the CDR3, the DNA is TGTGCCAGCTCCGCGAGGAGGGTGGGCGCTGAAGCTTTCTTT.

The CDR3 DNA sequence: TGTGCCAGCAGCCAAGATGGGGCAGGGTCGAATCAGCCCCAGCATTTT. Protein: CASSQDGAGSNQPQHF. The chain carries TRBV4-2 and TRBJ1-5; possibly TRBD1 for D (5 bases). Germline-derived CDR1 and CDR2 are LGHNA and YNFKEQ. The ends were cut back, 0 bases at V and 4 bases at J, with 13 bases in the middle. This CDR3 region has 16 residues.

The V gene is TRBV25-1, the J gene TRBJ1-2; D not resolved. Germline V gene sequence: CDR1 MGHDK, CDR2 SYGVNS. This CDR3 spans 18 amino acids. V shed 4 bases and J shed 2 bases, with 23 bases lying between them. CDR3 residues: CASSGSKGWVESNYGYTF. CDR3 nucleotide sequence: TGTGCCAGCAGTGGGAGCAAGGGTTGGGTTGAGTCCAACTATGGCTACACCTTC.

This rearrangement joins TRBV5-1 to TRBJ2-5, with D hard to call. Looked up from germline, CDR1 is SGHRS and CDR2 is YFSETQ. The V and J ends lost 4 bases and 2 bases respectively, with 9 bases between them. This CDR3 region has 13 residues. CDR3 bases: TGCGCCAGCAGCCCCTCGTGGCAAGAGACCCAGTACTTC. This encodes CASSPSWQETQYF.

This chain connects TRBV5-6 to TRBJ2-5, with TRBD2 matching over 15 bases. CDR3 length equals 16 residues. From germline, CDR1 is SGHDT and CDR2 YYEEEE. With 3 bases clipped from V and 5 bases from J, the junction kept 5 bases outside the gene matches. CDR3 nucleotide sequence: TGTGCCAGCAGCTGGACTAGCGGGGGGGCGCGGGAGACCCAGTACTTC. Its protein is CASSWTSGGARETQYF. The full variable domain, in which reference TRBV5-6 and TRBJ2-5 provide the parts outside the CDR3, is DAGVTQSPTHLIKTRGQQVTLRCSPKSGHDTVSWYQQALGQGPQFIFQYYEEEERQRGNFPDRFSGHQFPNYSSELNVNALLLGDSALYLCASSWTSGGARETQYFGPGTRLLVL.

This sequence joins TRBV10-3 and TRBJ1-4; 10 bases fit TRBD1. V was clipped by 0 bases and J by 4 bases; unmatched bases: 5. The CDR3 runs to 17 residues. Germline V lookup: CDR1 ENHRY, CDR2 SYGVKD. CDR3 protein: CAISESAGTGVNEKLFF. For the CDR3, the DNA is TGTGCCATCAGTGAGTCCGCCGGGACAGGGGTTAATGAAAAACTGTTTTTT.

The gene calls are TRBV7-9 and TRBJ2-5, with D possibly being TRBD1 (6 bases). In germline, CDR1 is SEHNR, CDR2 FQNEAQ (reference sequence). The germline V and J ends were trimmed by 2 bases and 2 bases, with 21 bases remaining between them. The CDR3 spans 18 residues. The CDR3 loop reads CASSLSLGTPGRQETQYF. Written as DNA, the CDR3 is TGTGCCAGCAGCTTATCCCTGGGGACACCGGGACGGCAAGAGACCCAGTACTTC.

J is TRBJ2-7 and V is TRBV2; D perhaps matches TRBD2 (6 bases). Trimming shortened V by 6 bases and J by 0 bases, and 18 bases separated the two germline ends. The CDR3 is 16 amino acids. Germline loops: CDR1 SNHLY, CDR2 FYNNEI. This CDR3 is CASSGTSGQFSYEQYF. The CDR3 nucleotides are TGTGCCAGCAGCGGGACTTCAGGGCAGTTCTCCTACGAGCAGTACTTC.

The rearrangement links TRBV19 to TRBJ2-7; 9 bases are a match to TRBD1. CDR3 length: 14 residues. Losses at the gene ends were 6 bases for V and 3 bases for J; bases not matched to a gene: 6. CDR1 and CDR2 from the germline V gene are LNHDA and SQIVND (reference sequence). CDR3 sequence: CASREDRGVYEQYV. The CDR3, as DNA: TGTGCCAGTAGGGAGGACAGGGGAGTCTACGAGCAGTACGTC.

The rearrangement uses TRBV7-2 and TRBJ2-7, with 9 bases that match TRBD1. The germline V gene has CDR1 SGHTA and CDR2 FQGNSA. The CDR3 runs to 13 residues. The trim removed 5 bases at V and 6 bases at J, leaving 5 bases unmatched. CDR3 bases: TGTGCCAGCAGCCCCGACAGGGGGGGCGAGCAGTACGTC. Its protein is CASSPDRGGEQYV.

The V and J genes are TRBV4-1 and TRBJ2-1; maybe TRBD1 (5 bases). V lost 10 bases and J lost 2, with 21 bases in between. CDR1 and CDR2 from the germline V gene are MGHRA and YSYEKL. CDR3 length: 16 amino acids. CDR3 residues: CATRDVDSGPYNEQFF. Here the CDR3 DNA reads TGCGCCACCAGGGATGTTGACAGTGGCCCCTACAATGAGCAGTTCTTC.

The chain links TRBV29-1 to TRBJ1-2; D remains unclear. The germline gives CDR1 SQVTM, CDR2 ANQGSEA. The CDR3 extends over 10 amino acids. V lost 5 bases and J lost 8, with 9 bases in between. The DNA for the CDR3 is TGCAGCGTTTTTGATGAGGGCTACACCTTC. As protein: CSVFDEGYTF.

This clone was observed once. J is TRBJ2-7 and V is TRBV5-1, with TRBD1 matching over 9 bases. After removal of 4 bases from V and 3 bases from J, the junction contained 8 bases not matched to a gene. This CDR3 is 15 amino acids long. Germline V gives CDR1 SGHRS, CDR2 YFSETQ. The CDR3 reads CASSLTWDRVYEQYF. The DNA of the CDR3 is TGCGCCAGCAGCCTAACTTGGGACAGGGTCTACGAGCAGTACTTC.

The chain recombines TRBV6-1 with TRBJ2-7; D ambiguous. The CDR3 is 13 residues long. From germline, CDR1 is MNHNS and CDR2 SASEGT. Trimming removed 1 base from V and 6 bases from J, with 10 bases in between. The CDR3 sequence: CASSEVGPLEQYF. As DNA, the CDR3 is TGTGCCAGCAGTGAAGTTGGGCCCCTCGAGCAGTACTTC.

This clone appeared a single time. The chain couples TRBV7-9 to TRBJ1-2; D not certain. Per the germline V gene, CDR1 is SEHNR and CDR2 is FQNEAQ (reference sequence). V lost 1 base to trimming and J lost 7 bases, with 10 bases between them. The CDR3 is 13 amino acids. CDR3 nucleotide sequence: TGTGCCAGCAGCTTAGTCATTGATTTTGGCTACACCTTC. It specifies CASSLVIDFGYTF.

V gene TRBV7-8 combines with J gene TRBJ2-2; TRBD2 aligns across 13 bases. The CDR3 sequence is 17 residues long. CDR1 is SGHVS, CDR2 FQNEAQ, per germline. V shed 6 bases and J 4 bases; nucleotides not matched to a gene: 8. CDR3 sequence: CASRFGTSGVFTGELFF. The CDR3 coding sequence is TGTGCCAGCAGATTCGGGACTAGCGGGGTATTCACCGGGGAGCTGTTTTTT.

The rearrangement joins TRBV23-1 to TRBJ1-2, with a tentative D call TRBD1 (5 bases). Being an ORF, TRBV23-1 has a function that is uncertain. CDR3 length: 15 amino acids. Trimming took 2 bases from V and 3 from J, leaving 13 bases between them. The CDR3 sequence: CASSQDRQTYYGYTF. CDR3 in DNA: TGCGCCAGCAGTCAAGATCGACAGACCTACTATGGCTACACCTTC.

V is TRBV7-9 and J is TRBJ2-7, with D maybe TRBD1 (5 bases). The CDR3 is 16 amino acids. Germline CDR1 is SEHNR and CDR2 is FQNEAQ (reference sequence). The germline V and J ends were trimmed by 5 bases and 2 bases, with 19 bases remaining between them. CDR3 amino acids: CASSPSRGKETYEQYV. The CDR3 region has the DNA TGTGCCAGCAGCCCCTCAAGGGGCAAAGAAACCTACGAGCAGTACGTC.

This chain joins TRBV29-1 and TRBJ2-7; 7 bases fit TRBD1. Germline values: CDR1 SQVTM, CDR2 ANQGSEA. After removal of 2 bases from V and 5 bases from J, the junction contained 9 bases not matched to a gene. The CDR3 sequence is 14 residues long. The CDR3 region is CSVEKDRLSHEQYF. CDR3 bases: TGCAGCGTTGAAAAGGACAGGTTGTCCCACGAGCAGTACTTC.

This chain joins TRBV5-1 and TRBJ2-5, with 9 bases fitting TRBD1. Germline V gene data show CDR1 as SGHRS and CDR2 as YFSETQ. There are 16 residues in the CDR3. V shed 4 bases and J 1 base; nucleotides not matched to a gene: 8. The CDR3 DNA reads TGCGCCAGCAGCCCTTCCGGACAGGGGACCCAAGAGACCCAGTACTTC. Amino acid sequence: CASSPSGQGTQETQYF.